This T cell receptor beta chain was recorded in a study of regulatory T cells in long-lasting Graves disease. CDR3 size: 14 residues. Germline CDR1 is SNHLY and CDR2 is FYNNEI. V shed 5 bases and J 6 bases; nucleotides not matched to a gene: 7. Described time point: newly diagnosed GD, antithyroid drugs for less than 3 months. The TCR library was made from RNA that had been extracted from PBMCs in TRIzol. The study's findings and limits: TRBV28, TRBJ1-2 and TRBJ2-5 emerged as the favored segments in persistent disease.

Library construction for TCR beta used iRepertoire HTBI primers and Arm-PCR of CDR3 regions. One entry per CDR3 protein, called by TCRdb with MiXCR from the multiplex PCR reads. The data hold 400,000 to 500,000 distinct CDR3 sequences, with around 14% observed a single time. This clonotype occurred many times. As yet, its antigen is unknown. These same records also appear under a second study, on T cells in Graves' hyperthyroidism and ophthalmopathy. That investigation notes: Participants, patients aged 18 to 65, had newly diagnosed hyperthyroidism with a duration under 2 months. Blood samples included most of the expanded thyroid clonotypes exceeding 0.001. From stable hyperthyroidism, ophthalmopathy was separated by a 13 V-J model.

The rearrangement joins TRBV2 to TRBJ2-7; the match to TRBD1 covers 10 bases. This sequence originates from a woman in her twenties or thirties with Graves disease. The sample here was peripheral blood mononuclear cells (PBMCs), taken at new diagnosis, from a patient treated with antithyroid drugs. The CDR3 DNA reads TGTGCCAGCAGTTTCGACAGGGGGCCGGGCGAGCAGTACTTC. This translates into CASSFDRGPGEQYF.